This T cell receptor (beta chain) emerged from a study of CD4 T cells in relation to SARS-CoV-2 and coronaviruses. Of note for this clone: What it binds is not known.

Roughly 100,000 naive or memory CD4+ cells were cultured with CEF peptides for about 10 days. Germline V lookup: CDR1 SQVTM, CDR2 ANQGSEA. This CDR3 has 12 residues. The germline V and J ends were trimmed by 4 bases and 1 base, with 8 bases remaining between them. Sequencing was performed with immunoSEQ multiplex PCR; in TCRdb, only in-frame clones are kept and a portion is missing. The profile shows about 41,000 clones, approximately 84% of them singletons. The TCR sequence derives from an adult with COVID-19. The chain has TRBV29-1 and TRBJ2-7; D is uncertain. The sample consisted of naive CD4+ T cells from PBMCs, cultured in vitro. Subset of the sample: naive CD4+ T cells isolated by negative enrichment. CDR3 region: CSVVSSSYEQYF. The CDR3 region has the DNA TGCAGCGTTGTTTCCAGTTCCTACGAGCAGTACTTC.